This T cell receptor (beta chain) appears in the sequencing data of a study of beta chain features in type 1 diabetes. The CDR3 is 14 residues long. Trimming removed 6 bases at V and 0 bases at J, with 11 bases between. Germline lookup yields CDR1 KGHSH and CDR2 LQKENI. General study points: Shorter TCRB CDR3s, moderately but significantly so, marked every one of the four CD4+ subsets in Type 1 diabetes patients. Naive, central memory and Treg TCRB repertoires appeared more alike in patients than in healthy donors. Individuals with type 1 diabetes displayed fewer insertions and more deletions at VDJ junctions.

As for this clone: Its antigen is not identified.

TCRB transcripts that were expressed got sequenced, as all of the isolated RNA had been reverse transcribed. Clones were read by immunoSEQ multiplex PCR, and TCRdb kept only the in-frame ones, dropping some. Of 600,000 to 700,000 clones detected, roughly 12% appear once; the ten largest clones hold around 0.12%. The material sequenced was naive CD4+ T cells from blood. The genes are TRBV18 and TRBJ1-1; D not certain. This clonotype was obtained from a man aged 25-45 years with type 1 diabetes. The CDR3 loop is CASSSASMNTEAFF. The CDR3 DNA reads as TGTGCCAGCTCTTCGGCCAGCATGAACACTGAAGCTTTCTTT.